These T cell receptor beta chains were read from a single sample in a study of blood T cell repertoires in COVID-19. Sequenced by immunoSEQ multiplex PCR; TCRdb stores in-frame clones only, minus some. The profile shows about 190,000 clones, roughly 89% of them singletons. Input material: peripheral blood. These receptors came from a man in his forties or fifties with acute or convalescent COVID-19. Both conserved end residues are part of each CDR3. The order of the fields is V gene, D gene, J gene, clone size, CDR3 protein, CDR3 DNA. D genes are given only for firm matches. Size tells how often a clone was seen (once, few, many) or the class of an expanded clone, and some rows leave it out.

v_gene: TRBV5-6
d_gene: TRBD2
j_gene: TRBJ2-3
abundance: .
CDR3aa: CASSLALAGGYTDTQYF
CDR3nt: TGTGCCAGCAGCTTGGCCTTAGCGGGGGGCTACACAGATACGCAGTATTTT

v_gene: TRBV12-3/TRBV12-4
d_gene: TRBD1
j_gene: TRBJ1-5
abundance: .
CDR3aa: CASSWDSGQPQHF
CDR3nt: TGTGCCAGCAGTTGGGACAGCGGCCAGCCCCAGCATTTT

v_gene: TRBV2
d_gene: TRBD2
j_gene: TRBJ2-3
abundance: .
CDR3aa: CASSEAGRGTSGVDTQYF
CDR3nt: TGTGCCAGCAGTGAAGCGGGTAGGGGGACTAGCGGGGTAGATACGCAGTATTTT

v_gene: TRBV14
d_gene: .
j_gene: TRBJ1-2
abundance: .
CDR3aa: CASSQEIPGLDYGYTF
CDR3nt: TGTGCCAGCAGCCAAGAAATCCCGGGTCTAGACTATGGCTACACCTTC

v_gene: TRBV6-2/TRBV6-3
d_gene: .
j_gene: TRBJ1-2
abundance: .
CDR3aa: CASSSPRQDIYGYTF
CDR3nt: TGTGCCAGCAGTAGTCCGAGACAGGATATTTATGGCTACACCTTC

v_gene: TRBV5-1
d_gene: TRBD1
j_gene: TRBJ1-2
abundance: .
CDR3aa: CASSRDSGNYGYTF
CDR3nt: TGCGCCAGCAGCAGGGACAGTGGGAACTATGGCTACACCTTC

v_gene: TRBV29-1
d_gene: .
j_gene: TRBJ1-5
abundance: .
CDR3aa: CSVVGDSNQPQHF
CDR3nt: TGCAGCGTTGTAGGGGATAGCAATCAGCCCCAGCATTTT

v_gene: TRBV2
d_gene: .
j_gene: TRBJ1-6
abundance: .
CDR3aa: CASTWEGGNSPLHF
CDR3nt: TGTGCCAGCACCTGGGAAGGGGGTAATTCACCCCTCCACTTT

v_gene: TRBV9
d_gene: TRBD1
j_gene: TRBJ2-3
abundance: .
CDR3aa: CASSAHPGQGSTDTQYF
CDR3nt: TGTGCCAGCAGCGCCCACCCGGGACAGGGGAGCACAGATACGCAGTATTTT

v_gene: TRBV7-9
d_gene: .
j_gene: TRBJ1-4
abundance: once
CDR3aa: CASTPVANEKLFF
CDR3nt: TGTGCCAGCACCCCCGTTGCTAATGAAAAACTGTTTTTT

v_gene: TRBV29-1
d_gene: .
j_gene: TRBJ1-2
abundance: .
CDR3aa: CSVYRAGAYGYTF
CDR3nt: TGCAGCGTATACAGGGCCGGGGCCTATGGCTACACCTTC

v_gene: TRBV10-3
d_gene: .
j_gene: TRBJ1-1
abundance: .
CDR3aa: CAISDDRLVHTEAFF
CDR3nt: TGTGCCATCAGCGACGACAGGTTAGTGCACACTGAAGCTTTCTTT

v_gene: TRBV5-4
d_gene: .
j_gene: TRBJ1-2
abundance: .
CDR3aa: CASSLGQDYGYTF
CDR3nt: TGTGCCAGCAGCTTGGGACAGGACTATGGCTACACCTTC

v_gene: TRBV2
d_gene: .
j_gene: TRBJ1-2
abundance: .
CDR3aa: CASSDQGVPYGYTF
CDR3nt: TGTGCCAGCAGTGACCAAGGGGTGCCCTATGGCTACACCTTC

v_gene: TRBV18
d_gene: .
j_gene: TRBJ1-3
abundance: once
CDR3aa: CTSSPLGGTSGNTIYF
CDR3nt: TGTACCAGCTCACCACTAGGAGGGACCTCTGGAAACACCATATATTTT

v_gene: TRBV5-5
d_gene: .
j_gene: TRBJ1-1
abundance: .
CDR3aa: CASSLAPGTNTEAFF
CDR3nt: TGTGCCAGCAGCTTGGCTCCAGGGACAAACACTGAAGCTTTCTTT

v_gene: TRBV4-3
d_gene: .
j_gene: TRBJ1-1
abundance: .
CDR3aa: CASSPQGQPNTEAFF
CDR3nt: TGCGCCAGCAGCCCCCAGGGGCAACCGAACACTGAAGCTTTCTTT

v_gene: TRBV2
d_gene: TRBD1
j_gene: TRBJ1-5
abundance: .
CDR3aa: CASDFGQGDVPQHF
CDR3nt: TGTGCCAGCGACTTTGGACAGGGGGACGTGCCCCAGCATTTT

v_gene: TRBV5-1
d_gene: TRBD1
j_gene: TRBJ1-1
abundance: .
CDR3aa: CASSPNRGRTEAFF
CDR3nt: TGCGCCAGCAGCCCTAACAGGGGGCGGACTGAAGCTTTCTTT

v_gene: TRBV6-1
d_gene: .
j_gene: TRBJ1-2
abundance: .
CDR3aa: CASSEAQRGGYTF
CDR3nt: TGTGCCAGCAGTGAAGCCCAGAGAGGTGGCTACACCTTC

v_gene: TRBV12-3/TRBV12-4
d_gene: .
j_gene: TRBJ1-2
abundance: .
CDR3aa: CASSIAGPYGYTF
CDR3nt: TGTGCCAGCAGTATTGCGGGACCCTATGGCTACACCTTC

v_gene: TRBV3-1/TRBV3-2
d_gene: .
j_gene: TRBJ2-1
abundance: .
CDR3aa: CASSLQSSYNEQFF
CDR3nt: TGTGCCAGCAGTTTACAGAGCTCCTACAATGAGCAGTTCTTC

v_gene: TRBV18
d_gene: .
j_gene: TRBJ1-3
abundance: .
CDR3aa: CASSPASGGSGNTIYF
CDR3nt: TGTGCCAGCTCACCAGCCTCGGGGGGCTCTGGAAACACCATATATTTT

v_gene: TRBV5-5
d_gene: .
j_gene: TRBJ2-7
abundance: .
CDR3aa: CASSLAAGYEQYF
CDR3nt: TGTGCCAGCAGCTTGGCAGCAGGCTACGAGCAGTACTTC

v_gene: TRBV6-6
d_gene: .
j_gene: TRBJ2-7
abundance: few
CDR3aa: CASSYWGVDEQYF
CDR3nt: TGTGCCAGCAGTTACTGGGGAGTGGACGAGCAGTACTTC

v_gene: TRBV13
d_gene: .
j_gene: TRBJ1-4
abundance: once
CDR3aa: CASSARRGEKLFF
CDR3nt: TGTGCCAGCAGCGCCCGAAGGGGGGAAAAACTGTTTTTT